This T cell receptor beta chain was identified during a study of STAT5B mutations in CD4+ large granular lymphocyte leukemia. TCRdb's copy holds only in-frame clones and misses some; the assay was immunoSEQ multiplex PCR. The profile shows about 30,000 clones, around 71% of them singletons. The sample was CD4+ T cells from blood buffy coats. The clonotype originates from a human donor in good health.

The DNA for the CDR3 is TGTGCCAGCGCCCCCGGCAGAACTAATGAAAAACTGTTTTTT. Amino acid sequence: CASAPGRTNEKLFF. The J gene is TRBJ1-4, the V gene TRBV7-8; no clear D gene. The length of the CDR3 is 14 residues. CDR1 and CDR2 from the germline V gene are SGHVS and FQNEAQ. V dropped 8 bases and J dropped 1 base, with 11 bases sitting between them.